This entry lists 3 T cell receptor beta chains sequenced from one sample in a study of cytomegalovirus exposure and HLA in healthy donors. Some clones are missing from TCRdb's copy, which holds only in-frame ones; the method was immunoSEQ multiplex PCR. Counted here are some 76,000 clones, about 94% occurring once; the ten biggest clones make up about 0.93%. Sequenced input: PBMCs. All receptors derive from a woman younger than 30 in good health and CMV-seronegative.

This chain uses TRBV4-1 with TRBJ2-7; 10 nucleotides line up with TRBD1. J lost 5 bases, V lost 0 bases, and 4 bases had no gene match. Germline CDR1 reads MGHRA; CDR2 reads YSYEKL. The CDR3 is 15 amino acids. The CDR3 spells CASSQEGTGVHEQYF. DNA for the CDR3: TGCGCCAGCAGCCAAGAAGGGACAGGGGTCCACGAGCAGTACTTC.

V and J are TRBV7-2 and TRBJ1-3; no firm D call. The CDR3 is 15 amino acids. With 3 bases removed from V and 0 bases from J, the gap between germline ends came to 9 bases. The germline gives CDR1 SGHTA, CDR2 FQGNSA. The chain's CDR3 is CASSFTASSGNTIYF. CDR3 bases: TGTGCCAGCAGCTTTACTGCAAGCTCTGGAAACACCATATATTTT.

The chain is built from TRBV29-1 and TRBJ1-1, with D unresolved. The V end lost 4 bases, the J end lost 4 bases, and 10 bases lay between the germline ends. Germline assignment: CDR1 SQVTM and CDR2 ANQGSEA. The CDR3 extends over 12 amino acids. The CDR3 coding sequence is TGCAGCGTTGTCAGAGAGGCCACTGAAGCTTTCTTT. Its translation: CSVVREATEAFF.